The 4 T cell receptor beta chains below come from one sample, sequenced in a study of T cell repertoires in cytomegalovirus infection. TCRdb re-called the reads through MiXCR, storing one row per CDR3 protein. The table records under 850,000 distinct CDR3 sequences, around 35% of them present only once. Their target antigens are unknown. The sequenced sample was cultured PBMCs, obtained from culture after CMV antigen stimulation. Every receptor here comes from a human donor in good health (CMV status not recorded). Some clones in this sample may be carry-over from other donors' samples.

This clonotype was seen more than once but under ten times. The chain combines TRBV12-3 or TRBV12-4 with TRBJ2-3, with TRBD2 identical over 8 bases. J was trimmed by 6 bases and V by 4 bases; bases with no gene match: 12. The CDR3 consists of 16 residues. The CDR3 bases are TGTGCCAGCAGTTGGGGTGGGAGCGGGAGAGGGGATACGCAGTATTTT. This translates into CASSWGGSGRGDTQYF.

In its sample, this clonotype was seen a few times. This chain links TRBV12-3 or TRBV12-4 with TRBJ2-1; 7 nucleotides line up with TRBD1. CDR3 size: 13 residues. After removal of 8 bases from V and 6 bases from J, the junction contained 7 bases not matched to a gene. CDR3 amino acids: CASGQGDVNEQFF. DNA for the CDR3: TGTGCCAGCGGGCAGGGGGACGTCAATGAGCAGTTCTTC.

The CDR3 sequence: CASSLDRPPQFF. In DNA, the CDR3 is TGTGCCAGCAGCTTAGATCGGCCGCCACAGTTCTTC. The chain carries TRBV11-2 and TRBJ2-1; no clear D. V dropped 0 bases and J dropped 13 bases, with 10 bases sitting between them. The CDR3 loop spans 12 amino acids. CDR1 and CDR2 (germline): SGHAT, FQNNGV.

V and J are TRBV6-6 and TRBJ2-5; the D is unclear. Germline CDR1 reads MNHNY; CDR2 reads SVGAGI (reference sequence). V gave up 0 bases and J gave up 1 base, with 3 bases separating them. The CDR3 length is 13 residues. As DNA, the CDR3 is TGTGCCAGCAGTTACTCAACCCAAGAGACCCAGTACTTC. This translates into CASSYSTQETQYF.